Detailed here is one T cell receptor beta chain. No antigen is known for it. The data originate from a study of shared clonotypes between healthy human individuals. Study-wide points: Clonotype sharing across donors was expected to vary with sequencing depth. Naive subsets usually exceeded memory subsets in estimated richness. The study found approximately 5% of naive CD4 clonotypes shared across four donors. Limited genetic and exposure-history diversity came from having few donors.

CDR3 length: 16 amino acids. V was trimmed by 7 bases and J by 1 base, leaving 19 bases between them. In germline, CDR1 is SGHAT, CDR2 FQNNGV. Naive CD8 isolation took CD45RO-negative cells positively selected for CCR7 and excluded terminally differentiated effector memory CD45RA+ cells. Generated by immunoSEQ multiplex PCR, the TCRdb table keeps only in-frame clones and is missing some. Found here are about 820,000 clones, nearly 95% of them singletons; the top ten hold about 24%. Sample: naive CD8+ T cells sorted from blood. This sequence originates from a man under 40 in good health. V and J are TRBV11-2 and TRBJ2-5; D unresolved. CDR3 residues: CASTSPPRSLQETQYF. The CDR3 nucleotides are TGTGCCAGCACCTCCCCTCCTAGGAGCCTCCAAGAGACCCAGTACTTC.